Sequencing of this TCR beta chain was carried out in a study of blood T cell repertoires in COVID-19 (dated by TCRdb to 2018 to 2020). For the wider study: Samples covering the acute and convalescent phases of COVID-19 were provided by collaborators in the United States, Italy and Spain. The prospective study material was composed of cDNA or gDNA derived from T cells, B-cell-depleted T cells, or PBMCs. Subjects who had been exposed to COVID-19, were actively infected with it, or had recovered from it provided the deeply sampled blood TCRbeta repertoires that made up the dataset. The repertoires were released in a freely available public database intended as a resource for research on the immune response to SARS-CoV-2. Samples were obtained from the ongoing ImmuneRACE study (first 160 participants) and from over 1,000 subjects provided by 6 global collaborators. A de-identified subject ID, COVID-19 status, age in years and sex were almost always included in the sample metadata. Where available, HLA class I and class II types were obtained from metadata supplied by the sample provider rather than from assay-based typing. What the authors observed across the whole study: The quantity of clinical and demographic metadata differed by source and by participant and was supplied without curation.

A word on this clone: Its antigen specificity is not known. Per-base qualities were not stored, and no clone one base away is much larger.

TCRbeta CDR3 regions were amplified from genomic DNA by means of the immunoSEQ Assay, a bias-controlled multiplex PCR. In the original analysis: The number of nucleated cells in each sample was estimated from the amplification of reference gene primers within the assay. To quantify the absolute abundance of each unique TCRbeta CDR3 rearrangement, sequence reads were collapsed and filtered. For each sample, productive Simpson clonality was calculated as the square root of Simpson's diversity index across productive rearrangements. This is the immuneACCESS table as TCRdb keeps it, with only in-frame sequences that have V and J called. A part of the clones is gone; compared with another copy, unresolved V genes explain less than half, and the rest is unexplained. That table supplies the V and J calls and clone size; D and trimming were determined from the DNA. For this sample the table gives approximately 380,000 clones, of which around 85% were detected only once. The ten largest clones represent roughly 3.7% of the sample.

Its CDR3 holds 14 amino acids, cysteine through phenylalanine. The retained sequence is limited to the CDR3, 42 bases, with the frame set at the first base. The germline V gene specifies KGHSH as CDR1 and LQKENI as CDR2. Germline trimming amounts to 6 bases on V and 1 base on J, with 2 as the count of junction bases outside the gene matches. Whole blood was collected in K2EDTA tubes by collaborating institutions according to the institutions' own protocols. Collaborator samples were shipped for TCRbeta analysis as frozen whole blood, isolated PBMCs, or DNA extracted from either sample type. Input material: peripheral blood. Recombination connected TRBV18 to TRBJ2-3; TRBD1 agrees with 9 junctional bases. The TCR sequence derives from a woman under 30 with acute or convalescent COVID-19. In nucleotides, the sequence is TGTGCCAGCTCGTGGACAGGGGGCACAGATACGCAGTATTTT. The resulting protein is CASSWTGGTDTQYF.